The clone carrying this TCR beta chain has a count of ten or more. TCRdb itself ran the 5' RACE reads through MiXCR, one entry per CDR3 protein. The table has tens of thousands of distinct CDR3 sequences, around a tenth seen once. The data were obtained in a study of neurological immune-mediated disorders. V was cut by 6 bases and J by 4 bases, with 13 bases left in between. The CDR3 loop spans 13 amino acids. Germline-derived CDR1 and CDR2 are DFQATT and SNEGSKA (reference sequence). Sequenced input: PBMCs. The receptor was derived from a man between 40 and 49 years old in good health. V and J are TRBV20-1 and TRBJ1-5; D not resolved. This CDR3 reads CSASINENQPQHF. As DNA, the CDR3 is TGCAGTGCGAGCATCAATGAGAATCAGCCCCAGCATTTT.